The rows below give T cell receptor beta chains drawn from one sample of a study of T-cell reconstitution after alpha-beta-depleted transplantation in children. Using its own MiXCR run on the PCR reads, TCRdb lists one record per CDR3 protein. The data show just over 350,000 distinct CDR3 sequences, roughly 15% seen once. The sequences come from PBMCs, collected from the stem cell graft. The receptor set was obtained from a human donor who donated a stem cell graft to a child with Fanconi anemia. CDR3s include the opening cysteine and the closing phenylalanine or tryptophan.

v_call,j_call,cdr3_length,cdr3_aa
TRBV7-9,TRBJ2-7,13,CASSSDKSYEQYF
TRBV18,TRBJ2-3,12,CASSPTPGTQYF
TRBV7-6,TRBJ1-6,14,CASSPSGGDSPLHF
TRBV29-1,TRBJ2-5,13,CSVEDPQGRTQYF
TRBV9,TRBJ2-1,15,CASSVGSGNYNEQFF
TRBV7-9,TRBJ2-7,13,CASSLGQDYEQYF
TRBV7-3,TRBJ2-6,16,CASSLRGGYGTNVLTF
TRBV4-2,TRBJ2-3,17,CASSQASGQGAGDTQYF
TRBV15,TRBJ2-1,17,CATSRVLGSSSYNEQFF
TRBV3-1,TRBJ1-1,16,CASSQVSRGERTEAFF
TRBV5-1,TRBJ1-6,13,CASSFAGDSPLHF
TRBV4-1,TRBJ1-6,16,CASSQEWSSYNSPLHF
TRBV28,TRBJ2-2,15,CASSPWTGRTGELFF
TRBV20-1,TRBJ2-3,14,CSAMLAGVTDTQYF
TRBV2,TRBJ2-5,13,CASTRLGDGTQYF
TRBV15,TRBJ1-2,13,CATSREIYYGYTF
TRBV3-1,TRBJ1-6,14,CASSSPTGPSPLHF
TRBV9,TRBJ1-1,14,CASSSGQGVIPAFF
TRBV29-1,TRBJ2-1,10,CSVTGNEQFF
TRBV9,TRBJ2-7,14,CASSAEGAVKKQYF
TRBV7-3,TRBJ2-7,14,CASSPVTGGYEQYF
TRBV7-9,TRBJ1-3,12,CASAGSGNTIYF
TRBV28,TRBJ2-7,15,CASSSILGQGGEQYF
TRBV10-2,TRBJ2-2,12,CASTTNTGELFF
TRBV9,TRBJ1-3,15,CASSPRTGSGNTIYF
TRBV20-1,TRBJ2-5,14,CSAGLGSEKETQYF
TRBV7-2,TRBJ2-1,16,CASSLAVGQAYNEQFF
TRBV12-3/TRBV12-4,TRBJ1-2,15,CASRRGQGVGYGYTF
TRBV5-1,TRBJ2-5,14,CASSPAPEHRTQYF
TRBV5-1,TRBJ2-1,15,CASSSRTALGSEQFF
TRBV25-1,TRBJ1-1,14,CASSVGGRFTEAFF
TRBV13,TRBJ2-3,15,CASSFGGEITDTQYF
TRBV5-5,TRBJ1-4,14,CASSLVHPNEKLFF
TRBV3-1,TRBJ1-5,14,CASSFGTGDQPQHF
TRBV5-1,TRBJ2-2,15,CASTGAPEDTGELFF
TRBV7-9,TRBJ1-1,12,CASSLDNTEAFF
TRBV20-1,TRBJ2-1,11,CSASDLDRQFF
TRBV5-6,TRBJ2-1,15,CASSLAGASGNEQFF
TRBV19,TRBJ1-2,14,CASSILQGAAGYTF
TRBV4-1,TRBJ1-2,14,CASSQELQTYGYTF
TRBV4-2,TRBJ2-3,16,CASSQEHKASTDTQYF
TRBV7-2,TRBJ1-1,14,CASSEGVGTLGAFF
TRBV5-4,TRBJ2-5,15,CASSLPGLPQETQYF